This entry lists 14 T cell receptor beta chains sequenced from one sample in a study of OX40 agonist ivuxolimab in advanced cancers. Libraries were prepared by immunoSEQ multiplex PCR; TCRdb keeps only in-frame clonotypes and omits some of them. The sample yields about 82,000 clones, about 86% seen once. The specimen comprised CD4+ or CD8+ T cells sorted from blood, sampled in a trial of the OX40 agonist ivuxolimab. The origin of the receptors is an adult with an advanced solid tumor such as melanoma, head and neck, liver or kidney cancer.

The CDR3 loop is CASSDAQAVGNQPQHF. The DNA for the CDR3 is TGTGCCAGCAGTGACGCTCAAGCAGTAGGCAATCAGCCCCAGCATTTT. This sequence joins TRBV6-1 and TRBJ1-5; D remains unclear. This CDR3 region has 16 residues. The ends were cut back, 3 bases at V and 2 bases at J, with 14 bases in the middle. Germline V gene data show CDR1 as MNHNS and CDR2 as SASEGT.

This chain uses TRBV12-5 with TRBJ2-5; no clear D. V lost 5 bases to trimming and J lost 5 bases, with 9 bases between them. Germline-derived CDR1 and CDR2 are LGHNT and FRNRAP. CDR3 size: 12 residues. In nucleotides, the CDR3 is TGTGCTAGTGGTAAAGGGCCGGAGACCCAGTACTTC. Protein: CASGKGPETQYF.

The chain links TRBV6-6 to TRBJ2-7, with 7 positions matching TRBD1. Germline trimming cut 4 bases from V and 4 bases from J; bases unmatched to any gene: 7. This CDR3 has 14 amino acids. CDR1 is MNHNY, CDR2 SVGAGI, per germline (reference sequence). The CDR3 region has the DNA TGTGCCAGCAGTTTACGCCGGGACAGATACGAGCAGTACTTC. This encodes CASSLRRDRYEQYF.

V gene TRBV27 combines with J gene TRBJ1-2, with 7 bases matching TRBD1. Germline CDR1 is MNHEY and CDR2 is SMNVEV (reference sequence). Losses at the gene ends were 6 bases for V and 10 bases for J; bases not matched to a gene: 8. CDR3 size: 12 residues. The CDR3 sequence is CASRADRASYTF. CDR3 sequence (DNA): TGTGCCAGCAGGGCCGACAGGGCGTCCTACACCTTC.

This clone has just one count. This sequence joins TRBV19 and TRBJ1-3, with unresolved D. V dropped 6 bases and J dropped 2 bases, with 11 bases sitting between them. The CDR3 spans 14 residues. Germline CDR1 and CDR2: LNHDA and SQIVND (reference sequence). In nucleotides, the CDR3 is TGTGCCAGTAGCCGAACAGATGCTGGAAACACCATATATTTT. Translated, it gives CASSRTDAGNTIYF.

V and J are TRBV7-2 and TRBJ2-2; no definite D call. Per germline, CDR1 SGHTA and CDR2 FQGNSA. V was pared by 5 bases and J by 0 bases, with 4 bases between. This CDR3 contains 13 residues. The CDR3 DNA reads TGTGCCAGCAGCCGAGCGAACACCGGGGAGCTGTTTTTT. Translating it yields CASSRANTGELFF.

The J gene is TRBJ2-1, the V gene TRBV4-2; D not certain. The CDR3 is 17 residues long. The V and J ends lost 1 base and 5 bases respectively, with 18 bases between them. The germline V gene has CDR1 LGHNA and CDR2 YNFKEQ. The CDR3 reads CASSQAFVVSSNNEQFF. In DNA, the CDR3 is TGTGCCAGCAGCCAAGCCTTTGTCGTGTCTAGTAACAATGAGCAGTTCTTC.

The chain has TRBV29-1 and TRBJ2-3; 9 nucleotides align to TRBD2. Germline assignment: CDR1 SQVTM and CDR2 ANQGSEA. The CDR3 extends over 13 amino acids. The ends lost 3 bases at V and 4 bases at J; junction bases unmatched: 2. The CDR3 DNA sequence: TGCAGCGTTGAGGGACTAGCTCCAGATACGCAGTATTTT. Translation: CSVEGLAPDTQYF.

The CDR3 DNA follows: TGTGCCAGCAGCTTGGGATTGGGTAGCGGGACTGAGTACTTC. It translates to CASSLGLGSGTEYF. V and J are TRBV5-4 and TRBJ2-5, with TRBD2 matching over 8 bases. Germline trimming cut 0 bases from V and 12 bases from J; bases unmatched to any gene: 10. The CDR3 extends over 14 amino acids. From germline, CDR1 is SGHNT and CDR2 YYREEE (reference sequence).

This sequence joins TRBV7-9 and TRBJ2-5; D is uncertain. V lost 1 base and J 11 bases, leaving 14 bases between the germline ends. CDR1 SEHNR and CDR2 FQNEAQ come from the germline V gene (reference sequence). The CDR3 is 13 residues long. The CDR3 region has the DNA TGTGCCAGCAGCTTAGGGGCCCCAAGTCAGCAGTACTTC. It translates to CASSLGAPSQQYF.

The V and J genes are TRBV6-4 and TRBJ2-1; D is possibly TRBD1 (5 bases). The CDR3 has 16 residues. Germline assignment: CDR1 MRHNA and CDR2 SNTAGT. With 4 bases removed from V and 0 bases from J, the gap between germline ends came to 13 bases. The CDR3 protein is CASSAKPTVSYNEQFF. The CDR3 region has the DNA TGTGCCAGCAGTGCCAAGCCGACAGTCTCCTACAATGAGCAGTTCTTC.

This clone was seen only once. The rearrangement links TRBV10-3 to TRBJ1-1; D gene uncertain. Germline V gene lookup returns CDR1 ENHRY and CDR2 SYGVKD. This CDR3 contains 15 residues. Trimming left V 6 bases short and J 1 base short, with 15 bases between. The chain's CDR3 is CAIRKTTEKNTEAFF. As DNA, the CDR3 is TGTGCCATCAGAAAAACAACAGAAAAGAACACTGAAGCTTTCTTT.

This clone was found a few times. The chain combines TRBV10-1 with TRBJ2-3, with D uncertain. This CDR3 region has 13 residues. Germline V gives CDR1 WNHNN, CDR2 SYGVQD (reference sequence). V was pared by 0 bases and J by 3 bases, with 4 bases between. The CDR3 region is CASSESGTDTQYF. The DNA for the CDR3 is TGCGCCAGCAGTGAGTCAGGGACAGATACGCAGTATTTT.

The J gene is TRBJ2-6, the V gene TRBV18, with a possible D match to TRBD2 (6 bases). The CDR3 is 15 amino acids. The V gene's germline CDR1 is KGHSH and CDR2 LQKENI. The V end was cut by 3 bases, the J end by 11 bases, with 17 bases between. In nucleotides, the CDR3 is TGTGCCAGCTCACCGGCCGCGGGGTCCCGAGACGTCCTGACTTTC. It yields the protein CASSPAAGSRDVLTF.